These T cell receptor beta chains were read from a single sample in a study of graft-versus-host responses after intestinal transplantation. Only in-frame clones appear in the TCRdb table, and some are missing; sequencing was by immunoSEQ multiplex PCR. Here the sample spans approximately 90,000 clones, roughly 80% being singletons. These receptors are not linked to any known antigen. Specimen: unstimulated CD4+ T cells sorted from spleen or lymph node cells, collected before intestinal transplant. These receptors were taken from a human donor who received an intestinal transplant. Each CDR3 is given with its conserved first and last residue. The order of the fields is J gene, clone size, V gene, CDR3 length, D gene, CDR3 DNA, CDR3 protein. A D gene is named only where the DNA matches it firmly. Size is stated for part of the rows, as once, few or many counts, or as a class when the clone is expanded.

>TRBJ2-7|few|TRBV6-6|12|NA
NA
CASSTSSGEQYF
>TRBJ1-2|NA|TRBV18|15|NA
TGTGCCAGCTCACCTAACTCGGACACCGACTATGGCTACACCTTC
CASSPNSDTDYGYTF
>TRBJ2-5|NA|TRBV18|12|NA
TGTGCCAGCTCACCTCAGAGGGAGACCCAGTACTTC
CASSPQRETQYF
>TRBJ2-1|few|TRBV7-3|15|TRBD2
TGTGCCAGCAGCTTGAGACTAGCGGGAAGCAATGAGCAGTTCTTC
CASSLRLAGSNEQFF
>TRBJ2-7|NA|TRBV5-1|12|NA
TGCGCCAGCAGCTTGGGAGTTTACGAGCAGTACTTC
CASSLGVYEQYF
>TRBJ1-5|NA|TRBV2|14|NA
TGTGCCAGCAGTGAATGGGGAGGCAATCAGCCCCAGCATTTT
CASSEWGGNQPQHF
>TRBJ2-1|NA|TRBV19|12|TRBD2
TGTGCCAGTAGTACGCAGCGGGAGGGGGTGTTCTTC
CASSTQREGVFF
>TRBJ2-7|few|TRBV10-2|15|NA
TGCGCCAGCAGTGCCCCCCAGGGGATTCCCTACGAGCAGTACTTC
CASSAPQGIPYEQYF
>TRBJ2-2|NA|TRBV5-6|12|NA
TGTGCCAGCAGCTTGGGTGTAGGGGAGCTGTTTTTT
CASSLGVGELFF
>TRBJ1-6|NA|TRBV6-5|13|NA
TGTGCCAGCAGTTTTTCTAATAATTCACCCCTCCACTTT
CASSFSNNSPLHF
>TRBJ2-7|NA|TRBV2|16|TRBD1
TGTGCCAGCAGTGTTCCCTGGACAGGGGACTCCTACGAGCAGTACTTC
CASSVPWTGDSYEQYF
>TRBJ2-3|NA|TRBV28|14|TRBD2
TGTGCCATCCAACACCGGGACTATACAGATACGCAGTATTTT
CAIQHRDYTDTQYF
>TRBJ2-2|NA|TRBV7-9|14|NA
TGTGCCAGCAGCCACTTGCAGGGCACCGGGGAGCTGTTTTTT
CASSHLQGTGELFF
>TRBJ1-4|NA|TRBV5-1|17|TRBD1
TGCGCCAGCAGCCTAACCGGGACAGGGGCAACTAATGAAAAACTGTTTTTT
CASSLTGTGATNEKLFF
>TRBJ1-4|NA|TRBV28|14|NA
TGTGCCAGCAGTGTACAGGGTTTTAATGAAAAACTGTTTTTT
CASSVQGFNEKLFF
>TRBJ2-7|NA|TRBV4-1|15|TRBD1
TGCGCCAGCAGCCAGCCCGGGACAGGGCTGCACGAGCAGTACTTC
CASSQPGTGLHEQYF
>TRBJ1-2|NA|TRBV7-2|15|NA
TGTGCCAGCAGCCGCGGCGGAACAGGGACACGGGGCTACACCTTC
CASSRGGTGTRGYTF